What follows are 6 T cell receptor beta chains derived from one specimen sequenced in a study of neurological immune-mediated disorders. Via MiXCR, TCRdb re-called the 5' RACE reads, giving one row per CDR3 protein. The sample consists of over 65,000 distinct CDR3 sequences, just over 2.5% of them appearing once. What was sequenced was PBMCs. These TCRs come from a woman aged 25 to 45 with multiple sclerosis.

This clonotype was recorded a few times. This sequence joins TRBV3-1 and TRBJ2-1; D remains ambiguous. V was clipped by 4 bases and J by 2 bases, with 6 bases between them. CDR3 size: 13 residues. CDR1 is LGHDT, CDR2 YNNKEL, per germline (reference sequence). CDR3 residues: CASSPQPYNEQFF. The CDR3 DNA reads TGTGCCAGCAGCCCACAACCCTACAATGAGCAGTTCTTC.

The sample holds many counts of this clonotype. The chain has TRBV10-3 and TRBJ1-1; the D is unclear. V lost 10 bases and J 0 bases, leaving 9 bases between the germline ends. The CDR3 is 12 residues long. The germline CDR1 and CDR2 sequences are ENHRY and SYGVKD. The CDR3 DNA is TGTGCCACCAGCAAATTGAACACTGAAGCTTTCTTT. Its translation is CATSKLNTEAFF.

Concerning this clonotype itself: It may be a read error: a sequence one base away is much more abundant. The chain couples TRBV29-1 to TRBJ2-7; maybe TRBD1 (6 bases). The germline V and J ends were trimmed by 0 bases and 4 bases, with 22 bases remaining between them. Germline CDR1 SQVTM, CDR2 ANQGSEA. CDR3 length: 17 residues. The CDR3 sequence: CSVEDFHKGEQGYEQYF. The CDR3 DNA reads as TGCAGCGTTGAAGATTTCCACAAGGGGGAGCAGGGTTACGAGCAGTACTTC.

Many counts were recorded for this clonotype. This chain uses TRBV20-1 with TRBJ1-1, with D possibly TRBD1 on 5 matching bases. The V end was cut by 4 bases, the J end by 6 bases, with 18 bases between. Germline loops: CDR1 DFQATT, CDR2 SNEGSKA (reference sequence). The CDR3 loop spans 14 amino acids. In nucleotides, the CDR3 is TGCAGTGCTATAAGGGGCCCCGGACGGGCTGAAGCTTTCTTT. Residues: CSAIRGPGRAEAFF.

This clonotype has at least ten counts. This chain joins TRBV18 and TRBJ1-2, with D uncertain. CDR1 is KGHSH and CDR2 is LQKENI in the germline V gene. Trimming cost V 3 bases and J 7 bases, with 9 bases left between them. CDR3 size: 12 residues. The CDR3 sequence is CASSPLEGGYTF. As DNA, the CDR3 is TGTGCCAGCTCACCTTTAGAGGGTGGCTACACCTTC.

This clonotype was found many times. The genes are TRBV12-3 or TRBV12-4 and TRBJ2-3, with TRBD2 identical over 7 bases. V lost 7 bases and J lost 3; bases outside the gene matches: 13. The CDR3 is 16 amino acids. CDR3 sequence reads: CASTFGLGGGTDTQYF. CDR3 nucleotides: TGTGCCAGCACCTTCGGACTAGGTGGGGGGACAGATACGCAGTATTTT.